One sample yielded the 8 T cell receptor beta chains listed below, sequenced in a study of CD8+ T cells in alopecia areata. Investigators isolated RNA and reverse transcribed it into cDNA to act as the sequencing template. The data were produced by immunoSEQ multiplex PCR, yet TCRdb's version contains in-frame clones alone and is incomplete. The data hold some 200,000 clones, with 55% to 70% observed a single time. Regarding treatment: oral pan-JAK inhibitor, 5-10 mg twice daily. Here the sequenced sample was CD4+ T cells sorted from blood, taken at week 4, from a patient treated with tofacitinib. The origin of the receptors is a human donor with alopecia areata.

The chain couples TRBV4-2 to TRBJ2-2; D gene unclear. V lost 0 bases to trimming and J lost 2 bases, with 10 bases between them. This CDR3 contains 16 residues. The germline CDR1 and CDR2 sequences are LGHNA and YNFKEQ. CDR3 loop: CASSQEDPGNTGELFF. The CDR3 DNA reads TGTGCCAGCAGCCAAGAAGATCCCGGAAACACCGGGGAGCTGTTTTTT.

The J gene is TRBJ2-5, the V gene TRBV6-1; no clear D gene. The ends were cut back, 6 bases at V and 7 bases at J, with 21 bases in the middle. CDR1 and CDR2 from the germline V gene are MNHNS and SASEGT. CDR3 length equals 15 residues. The CDR3 region is CASSPALDVGLTQYF. The CDR3 DNA sequence: TGTGCCAGCAGCCCCGCTCTGGACGTTGGGTTGACCCAGTACTTC.

Only a few counts were recorded for this clone. The V and J genes are TRBV29-1 and TRBJ2-1; 13 bases line up with TRBD2. V was pared by 7 bases and J by 9 bases, with 6 bases of the junction left unmatched. Germline CDR1 SQVTM, CDR2 ANQGSEA. This CDR3 is built from 13 residues. For the CDR3, the DNA is TGCAGCGCTGGGACTAGCGGGGATATTGAGCAGTTCTTC. This encodes CSAGTSGDIEQFF.

This clone was recorded a few times. V and J are TRBV4-2 and TRBJ1-1, with a weak D call TRBD1 (6 bases). The germline CDR1 and CDR2 sequences are LGHNA and YNFKEQ. V lost 2 bases and J 3 bases, leaving 13 bases between the germline ends. The CDR3 is 15 amino acids. The CDR3 nucleotides read TGTGCCAGCAGCCAAATTGGGGGGCGGTACACTGAAGCTTTCTTT. Protein product: CASSQIGGRYTEAFF.

J is TRBJ2-7 and V is TRBV18; 10 positions match TRBD1. The CDR3 totals 14 residues. Trimming removed 0 bases from V and 6 bases from J; junction bases left unmatched: 2. In germline, CDR1 is KGHSH, CDR2 LQKENI. The CDR3 bases are TGTGCCAGCTCACCACCTAGGACAGGGGGCGAGCAGTACTTC. This encodes CASSPPRTGGEQYF.

The V and J genes are TRBV7-3 and TRBJ2-5, with D perhaps matching TRBD2 (5 bases). CDR1 and CDR2 (germline): SGHTA, FQGTGA. This CDR3 is 14 amino acids long. V lost 4 bases and J 5 bases, leaving 14 bases between the germline ends. CDR3 in DNA: TGTGCCAGCAGCTCCACTAGATCATGGGAGACCCAGTACTTC. Its protein is CASSSTRSWETQYF.

The chain has TRBV30 and TRBJ1-1; 8 nucleotides align to TRBD1. The junction had 4 bases not matched to a gene; V was cut back by 3 bases and J by 4 bases. Germline V lookup: CDR1 GTSNPN, CDR2 SVGIG (reference sequence). The CDR3 spans 13 residues. The CDR3 is CAWRRRGLTEAFF. CDR3 nucleotide sequence: TGTGCCTGGAGACGCAGGGGGCTCACTGAAGCTTTCTTT.

The rearrangement joins TRBV5-1 to TRBJ2-5; 7 nucleotides agree with TRBD1. Per germline, CDR1 SGHRS and CDR2 YFSETQ. The CDR3 runs 14 residues. J gave up 0 bases and V 5 bases, and 4 bases lay outside the gene matches. CDR3: CASSWGQNQETQYF. As DNA, the CDR3 is TGCGCCAGCAGTTGGGGACAGAACCAAGAGACCCAGTACTTC.